What follows are 24 T cell receptor beta chains derived from one specimen sequenced in a study of OX40 agonist ivuxolimab in advanced cancers. Libraries were prepared by immunoSEQ multiplex PCR; TCRdb keeps only in-frame clonotypes and omits some of them. The table shows tens of thousands of clones, with around 90% occurring only once. Sequencing used CD4+ or CD8+ T cells sorted from blood, obtained in a trial of the OX40 agonist ivuxolimab. The receptors come from an adult with an advanced solid tumor such as melanoma, head and neck, liver or kidney cancer.

The chain employs TRBV5-4 and TRBJ2-5; 11 bases align to TRBD1. Germline CDR1 SGHNT, CDR2 YYREEE (reference sequence). There are 15 residues in the CDR3. Trimming took 4 bases from V and 5 from J; bases not matched to a gene: 7. For the CDR3, the DNA is TGTGCCAGCAGCCTCAGGACAGGGGGCGCTGAGACCCAGTACTTC. This sequence encodes CASSLRTGGAETQYF.

The rearrangement joins TRBV2 to TRBJ1-6, with 7 positions matching TRBD1. This CDR3 has 14 residues. V lost 6 bases, J lost 11 bases, and 10 bases stayed unmatched. Germline V CDR1 and CDR2: SNHLY, FYNNEI. CDR3 sequence reads: CASRSQGVRTPLHF. The CDR3 nucleotides are TGTGCCAGCAGGTCCCAGGGGGTGAGGACACCCCTCCACTTT.

V usage is TRBV19 and J usage is TRBJ2-1; 7 nucleotides match TRBD1. This CDR3 is 16 amino acids long. Germline lookup yields CDR1 LNHDA and CDR2 SQIVND (reference sequence). The trim removed 5 bases at V and 0 bases at J, leaving 7 bases unmatched. The CDR3 region is CASSARDSSSYNEQFF. The DNA of the CDR3 is TGTGCCAGTAGTGCCCGGGACAGTAGCTCCTACAATGAGCAGTTCTTC.

The sample holds one count of this clone. This rearrangement joins TRBV6-1 to TRBJ2-7; D call uncertain. The V gene lost 1 base and the J gene lost 0 bases, with 7 bases spanning the gap. Germline V gives CDR1 MNHNS, CDR2 SASEGT. The CDR3 totals 14 residues. CDR3 bases: TGTGCCAGCAGTGAAGGCAGGTACTCCTACGAGCAGTACTTC. It codes for CASSEGRYSYEQYF.

The chain recombines TRBV2 with TRBJ1-1; tentative D call: TRBD1 (6 bases). This CDR3 region has 16 residues. Per the germline V gene, CDR1 is SNHLY and CDR2 is FYNNEI. Trimming pared 4 bases from V and 0 bases from J, leaving 15 bases between. The CDR3 region is CASSGGTLIMNTEAFF. The CDR3 DNA follows: TGTGCCAGCAGTGGAGGGACACTGATCATGAACACTGAAGCTTTCTTT. Supplemented by reference TRBV2 and TRBJ1-1, the full variable domain reads EPEVTQTPSHQVTQMGQEVILRCVPISNHLYFYWYRQILGQKVEFLVSFYNNEISEKSEIFDDQFSVERPDGSNFTLKIRSTKLEDSAMYFCASSGGTLIMNTEAFFGQGTRLTVV.

This clone was found a few times. The chain links TRBV30 to TRBJ1-1; D gene uncertain. The germline CDR1 and CDR2 sequences are GTSNPN and SVGIG (reference sequence). The V and J ends lost 2 bases and 6 bases respectively, with 7 bases between them. The CDR3 is 11 residues long. This chain's CDR3 is CAWSLRAEAFF. The CDR3 nucleotides are TGTGCCTGGAGTTTGAGGGCTGAAGCTTTCTTT.

This clone was found a few times. The V gene is TRBV19, the J gene TRBJ1-6, with D unclear. Trimming removed 7 bases from V and 9 bases from J, with 13 bases in between. The CDR3 is 13 amino acids. Germline V lookup: CDR1 LNHDA, CDR2 SQIVND (reference sequence). The CDR3 coding sequence is TGTGCCAGTAAAGAGGCCCGGGGTTCACCCCTCCACTTT. Translating gives CASKEARGSPLHF.

The chain joins TRBV7-6 to TRBJ2-7; the D gene is possibly TRBD2 (5 bases). The CDR3 has 13 amino acids. The ends were cut back, 1 base at V and 3 bases at J, with 7 bases in the middle. Germline assignment: CDR1 SGHVS and CDR2 FNYEAQ. The CDR3 is CASSLGRDYEQYF. As DNA, the CDR3 is TGTGCCAGCAGCTTAGGCCGGGACTACGAGCAGTACTTC.

There are a few counts of this clone. The genes are TRBV11-2 and TRBJ2-5, with a weak D call TRBD1 (5 bases). Germline V CDR1 and CDR2: SGHAT, FQNNGV. This CDR3 has 13 amino acids. With 6 bases removed from V and 7 bases from J, the gap between germline ends came to 15 bases. The CDR3 is CASSLGEPGTQYF. The CDR3 DNA reads TGTGCCAGCAGTCTAGGGGAACCGGGGACCCAGTACTTC.

The chain couples TRBV5-1 to TRBJ2-1; D may be TRBD1 or TRBD2 (6 bases each). The germline V gene encodes CDR1 SGHRS and CDR2 YFSETQ. V lost 0 bases, J lost 4 bases, and 14 bases lay in between. The length of the CDR3 is 16 residues. The CDR3 is CASSLGPGAGYNEQFF. The CDR3 DNA reads TGCGCCAGCAGCTTGGGACCGGGGGCGGGATACAATGAGCAGTTCTTC. The full variable domain, in which reference TRBV5-1 and TRBJ2-1 provide the parts outside the CDR3, is KAGVTQTPRYLIKTRGQQVTLSCSPISGHRSVSWYQQTPGQGLQFLFEYFSETQRNKGNFPGRFSGRQFSNSRSEMNVSTLELGDSALYLCASSLGPGAGYNEQFFGPGTRLTVL.

The rearrangement joins TRBV6-5 to TRBJ1-4; 7 bases agree with TRBD1. The CDR3 contains 14 residues. CDR1 and CDR2 from the germline V gene are MNHEY and SVGAGI. V was clipped by 6 bases and J by 4 bases; unmatched bases: 5. The CDR3 nucleotides are TGTGCCAGCAGGAGAAGGGGGCTTAATGAAAAACTGTTTTTT. It encodes CASRRRGLNEKLFF.

The CDR3 reads CASSSEGGTGGRNGYTF. CDR3 DNA sequence: TGCGCCAGCAGCTCGGAGGGAGGGACAGGGGGCAGAAATGGCTACACCTTC. The V call is TRBV5-1, the J call TRBJ1-2; 12 nucleotides agree with TRBD1. The length of the CDR3 is 17 residues. Unmatched junction bases numbered 12, after V lost 3 bases and J lost 6 bases. CDR1 SGHRS and CDR2 YFSETQ come from the germline V gene.

The V gene is TRBV11-1, the J gene TRBJ1-1; the D is unclear. The CDR3 has 15 residues. V lost 1 base to trimming and J lost 0 bases, with 9 bases between them. Germline V CDR1 and CDR2: SGHAT, FQDESV (reference sequence). This CDR3 reads CASSLVALVNTEAFF. The CDR3 DNA reads TGTGCCAGCAGCTTAGTTGCTCTTGTGAACACTGAAGCTTTCTTT.

A remark on this clone: This sample includes further DNA sequences coding for the same CDR3. J is TRBJ2-1 and V is TRBV29-1, with D maybe TRBD2 (6 bases). CDR1 is SQVTM and CDR2 is ANQGSEA in the germline V gene. Trimming took off 6 bases at V and 1 base at J, with 10 bases between the two ends. The CDR3 is 13 residues long. CDR3 in DNA: TGCAGCGTCCGGCGGGGATCCTACAATGAGCAGTTCTTC. Protein product: CSVRRGSYNEQFF.

The rearrangement joins TRBV5-4 to TRBJ1-6; D is perhaps TRBD1 (6 bases). Per the germline V gene, CDR1 is SGHNT and CDR2 is YYREEE (reference sequence). Trimming took 8 bases from V and 10 from J, leaving 25 bases between them. The CDR3 has 16 amino acids. The CDR3 DNA follows: TGTGCCAGAGGATTCTGGGGGGCAGGGATAGAATCACCCCTCCACTTT. Translating it yields CARGFWGAGIESPLHF.

The chain carries TRBV5-4 and TRBJ2-3; TRBD1 agrees at 9 bases. J gave up 6 bases and V 4 bases, and 6 bases lay outside the gene matches. Germline CDR1 and CDR2: SGHNT and YYREEE (reference sequence). The CDR3 is 14 residues long. CDR3 bases: TGTGCCAGCAGCGGAGGACAGGGGAGCGATACGCAGTATTTT. This translates into CASSGGQGSDTQYF.

The chain recombines TRBV19 with TRBJ2-7; the D gene is possibly TRBD1 (5 bases). Per the germline V gene, CDR1 is LNHDA and CDR2 is SQIVND (reference sequence). Trimming removed 3 bases at V and 2 bases at J, with 14 bases between. The CDR3 spans 15 residues. The CDR3 loop is CASSMWTSGTYEQYF. Written as DNA, the CDR3 is TGTGCCAGTAGTATGTGGACATCTGGGACCTACGAGCAGTACTTC. The whole variable domain, remainder taken from reference TRBV19 and TRBJ2-7, is DGGITQSPKYLFRKEGQNVTLSCEQNLNHDAMYWYRQDPGQGLRLIYYSQIVNDFQKGDIAEGYSVSREKKESFPLTVTSAQKNPTAFYLCASSMWTSGTYEQYFGPGTRLTVT.

V and J are TRBV25-1 and TRBJ1-6; TRBD1 aligns across 7 bases. Germline trimming cut 4 bases from V and 9 bases from J; bases unmatched to any gene: 9. Looked up from germline, CDR1 is MGHDK and CDR2 is SYGVNS. This CDR3 is 15 amino acids long. The CDR3 protein is CASSGLTGEGSPLHF. DNA for the CDR3: TGTGCCAGCAGTGGGTTAACAGGGGAGGGTTCACCCCTCCACTTT.

About this clone itself: Other DNA sequences in this sample translate to the same CDR3. The chain joins TRBV30 to TRBJ1-2; D is unclear. Per germline, CDR1 GTSNPN and CDR2 SVGIG (reference sequence). This CDR3 comprises 11 residues. The ends were cut back, 5 bases at V and 2 bases at J, with 6 bases in the middle. CDR3 coding DNA: TGTGCCTGGGGTAACAACTATGGCTACACCTTC. Translated, it gives CAWGNNYGYTF.

The gene calls are TRBV5-1 and TRBJ1-2; 8 bases are a match to TRBD1. Germline assignment: CDR1 SGHRS and CDR2 YFSETQ. Germline trimming cut 3 bases from V and 0 bases from J; bases unmatched to any gene: 10. This CDR3 has 17 amino acids. In nucleotides, the CDR3 is TGCGCCAGCAGCTACACCGGGACAGGAGAGACTAACTATGGCTACACCTTC. Its translation is CASSYTGTGETNYGYTF.

The rearrangement uses TRBV5-1 and TRBJ2-2; tentatively, D is TRBD1 (6 bases). V lost 2 bases and J 5 bases, leaving 10 bases between the germline ends. The CDR3 is made up of 14 amino acids. Germline-derived CDR1 and CDR2 are SGHRS and YFSETQ. This chain's CDR3 is CASSLTGRTGELFF. The CDR3 region has the DNA TGCGCCAGCAGCTTAACAGGGCGGACCGGGGAGCTGTTTTTT. Combining the CDR3 with reference TRBV5-1 and TRBJ2-2 gives the whole variable domain KAGVTQTPRYLIKTRGQQVTLSCSPISGHRSVSWYQQTPGQGLQFLFEYFSETQRNKGNFPGRFSGRQFSNSRSEMNVSTLELGDSALYLCASSLTGRTGELFFGEGSRLTVL.

This chain connects TRBV18 to TRBJ2-1; the match to TRBD1 covers 8 bases. CDR1 is KGHSH and CDR2 is LQKENI in the germline V gene. V dropped 3 bases and J dropped 2; count of bases not matched to a gene: 3. The CDR3 is made up of 15 amino acids. CDR3 region: CASSPSGGAYNEQFF. DNA for the CDR3: TGTGCCAGCTCACCGTCAGGGGGCGCCTACAATGAGCAGTTCTTC.

In this sample, this clone turned up once. The chain couples TRBV5-5 to TRBJ1-1; 7 nucleotides match TRBD1. The CDR3 has 15 amino acids. Unmatched junction bases numbered 11, after V lost 4 bases and J lost 5 bases. The germline gives CDR1 SGHKS, CDR2 YYEKEE (reference sequence). The CDR3 region is CASSLAAGQRTEAFF. CDR3 DNA sequence: TGTGCCAGCAGCCTCGCCGCGGGACAGCGGACTGAAGCTTTCTTT.

This chain uses TRBV23-1 with TRBJ2-6; no reliable D call. TRBV23-1 is an ORF, with its function uncertain. The V end lost 7 bases, the J end lost 0 bases, and 16 bases lay between the germline ends. The length of the CDR3 is 17 residues. The CDR3 sequence: CASTFNGPSSGANVLTF. CDR3 DNA: TGCGCCAGCACTTTTAATGGGCCCAGCTCTGGGGCCAACGTCCTGACTTTC.